This is a list of T cell receptor beta chains from one sample in a study of blood T cells in healthy people across ages. TCRdb redid the calling of the 5' RACE reads with MiXCR, one entry per CDR3 protein. Here the sample spans 1.2 million to 1.5 million distinct CDR3 sequences, approximately 59% being singletons. Specimen: blood. These receptors were taken from a man between 18 and 35 years old in good health. Both conserved end residues are part of each CDR3. The order of the fields is CDR3 protein, CDR3 DNA, J gene, V gene, D gene, clone size. D genes are given only for firm matches. Not every row has a clone size; where given, it reads once, few, many or a size class.

CDR3: CASSLNYLAGEPILDTQYF; DNA: TGTGCCAGCAGTTTAAATTACCTAGCGGGAGAGCCAATTCTAGATACGCAGTATTTT; J: TRBJ2-3; V: TRBV27; D: TRBD2; size: few
CDR3: CASSAMGSGANVLTF; DNA: TGTGCCAGCAGTGCGATGGGGTCCGGGGCCAACGTCCTGACTTTC; J: TRBJ2-6; V: TRBV28; D: NA; size: NA
CDR3: CASGSRAGRAKNIQYF; DNA: TGTGCCAGCGGCTCGCGAGCGGGGAGGGCCAAAAACATTCAGTACTTC; J: TRBJ2-4; V: TRBV28; D: TRBD2; size: NA
CDR3: CATSGLSPSTDTQYF; DNA: TGTGCCACCAGCGGACTGTCGCCTAGCACAGATACGCAGTATTTT; J: TRBJ2-3; V: TRBV15; D: NA; size: NA
CDR3: CASLTSGTELYEQYF; DNA: TGTGCCAGCTTGACCTCCGGGACCGAACTATACGAGCAGTACTTC; J: TRBJ2-7; V: TRBV5-6; D: NA; size: few
CDR3: CASSQELGGGSRTDTQYF; DNA: TGTGCCAGCAGCCAAGAATTGGGGGGGGGCTCTCGCACAGATACGCAGTATTTT; J: TRBJ2-3; V: TRBV3-1; D: NA; size: NA
CDR3: CASSLGTLNQPQHF; DNA: TGTGCCAGCAGTTTGGGGACACTAAATCAGCCCCAGCATTTT; J: TRBJ1-5; V: TRBV12-3/TRBV12-4; D: NA; size: once
CDR3: CASSASTSGVYNEQFF; DNA: TGTGCCAGCAGCGCCTCTACTAGCGGGGTTTACAATGAGCAGTTCTTC; J: TRBJ2-1; V: TRBV9; D: TRBD2; size: NA
CDR3: CSARRGFGTVTEAFF; DNA: TGCAGTGCTAGGAGGGGTTTTGGGACTGTCACTGAAGCTTTCTTT; J: TRBJ1-1; V: TRBV20-1; D: NA; size: NA
CDR3: CASSLFSWDRGRRHNEQFF; DNA: TGTGCCAGCAGTTTGTTTTCGTGGGACAGGGGGCGACGCCACAATGAGCAGTTCTTC; J: TRBJ2-1; V: TRBV27; D: TRBD1; size: NA
CDR3: CASRQTENTEAFF; DNA: TGTGCCAGCAGACAGACAGAGAACACTGAAGCTTTCTTT; J: TRBJ1-1; V: TRBV27; D: NA; size: few
CDR3: CSARVGPTSVLAKNIQYF; DNA: TGCAGTGCTAGAGTGGGCCCGACTAGCGTTTTAGCCAAAAACATTCAGTACTTC; J: TRBJ2-4; V: TRBV20-1; D: TRBD2; size: NA
CDR3: CASSDGRDNEQFF; DNA: TGTGCCAGCAGTGACGGGCGAGACAATGAACAGTTCTTC; J: TRBJ2-1; V: TRBV6-6; D: NA; size: few
CDR3: CSVVLQLQETQYF; DNA: TGCAGCGTTGTATTGCAGCTCCAAGAGACCCAGTACTTC; J: TRBJ2-5; V: TRBV29-1; D: NA; size: NA
CDR3: CASSQDIRVSGDEQFF; DNA: TGTGCCAGCAGCCAAGATATTAGGGTCTCCGGCGATGAGCAGTTCTTC; J: TRBJ2-1; V: TRBV3-1; D: NA; size: NA
CDR3: CASSRLAGSGEQYF; DNA: TGTGCCAGCAGTCGACTAGCGGGCTCTGGGGAGCAGTACTTC; J: TRBJ2-7; V: TRBV6-2/TRBV6-3; D: TRBD2; size: few
CDR3: CSVAMGTASPGANVLTF; DNA: TGCAGCGTTGCTATGGGGACAGCCTCTCCTGGGGCCAACGTCCTGACTTTC; J: TRBJ2-6; V: TRBV29-1; D: TRBD1; size: few
CDR3: CASSSPGGDYNEQFF; DNA: TGTGCCAGCAGCTCCCCGGGCGGGGACTACAATGAGCAGTTCTTC; J: TRBJ2-1; V: TRBV7-9; D: NA; size: NA
CDR3: CSARDQQGARNQPQHF; DNA: TGCAGTGCTAGAGACCAACAGGGGGCAAGGAATCAGCCCCAGCATTTT; J: TRBJ1-5; V: TRBV20-1; D: TRBD1; size: NA
CDR3: CASSLNRNSYEQYF; DNA: TGTGCCAGCAGTTTAAACAGAAACTCCTACGAGCAGTACTTC; J: TRBJ2-7; V: TRBV12-3/TRBV12-4; D: NA; size: few
CDR3: CASSLLRTGGYTF; DNA: TGTGCCAGCAGTTTATTACGGACGGGAGGCTACACCTTC; J: TRBJ1-2; V: TRBV27; D: NA; size: few
CDR3: CASSLAIGTATYEQYF; DNA: TGCGCCAGCAGCTTGGCCATCGGGACAGCAACCTACGAGCAGTACTTC; J: TRBJ2-7; V: TRBV5-1; D: TRBD1; size: NA
CDR3: CASSLAGAVDTQYF; DNA: TGTGCCAGCAGCCTCGCGGGTGCGGTAGATACGCAGTATTTT; J: TRBJ2-3; V: TRBV12-3/TRBV12-4; D: NA; size: NA
CDR3: CASSDTPTTWNTEAFF; DNA: TGTGCCAGCAGTGATACCCCCACTACCTGGAACACTGAAGCTTTCTTT; J: TRBJ1-1; V: TRBV6-9; D: NA; size: NA
CDR3: CSAPGRTDYYNEQFF; DNA: TGCAGTGCTCCCGGACGGACCGATTACTACAATGAGCAGTTCTTC; J: TRBJ2-1; V: TRBV20-1; D: NA; size: NA
CDR3: CASSLALDSSQYF; DNA: TGTGCCAGCAGTTTAGCCCTCGACAGCTCTCAGTATTTT; J: TRBJ2-3; V: TRBV12-3/TRBV12-4; D: NA; size: NA
CDR3: CASSLDRGGGQFF; DNA: TGTGCCAGCAGCTTAGATCGGGGGGGTGGACAGTTCTTC; J: TRBJ2-1; V: TRBV7-2; D: TRBD2; size: few
CDR3: CSATSGVFNEQFF; DNA: TGCAGTGCCACTAGCGGGGTCTTCAATGAGCAGTTCTTC; J: TRBJ2-1; V: TRBV20-1; D: TRBD2; size: NA
CDR3: CSVSHLDSEAFF; DNA: TGCAGTGTCAGTCACCTGGACAGCGAAGCTTTCTTT; J: TRBJ1-1; V: TRBV20-1; D: NA; size: once
CDR3: CASSLVTGEVLYEQYF; DNA: TGTGCCAGCAGCTTAGTTACAGGAGAGGTCCTTTACGAGCAGTACTTC; J: TRBJ2-7; V: TRBV7-2; D: NA; size: NA
CDR3: CSARKYPMSEQFF; DNA: TGCAGTGCTAGAAAATACCCAATGAGTGAGCAGTTCTTC; J: TRBJ2-1; V: TRBV20-1; D: NA; size: NA
CDR3: CASSYSNRGNWNTEAFF; DNA: TGTGCCAGCAGTTACTCGAACAGGGGGAATTGGAACACTGAAGCTTTCTTT; J: TRBJ1-1; V: TRBV6-5; D: TRBD1; size: NA
CDR3: CASSQDLTRTTYEQYF; DNA: TGTGCCAGCAGCCAAGATTTAACTAGAACTACCTACGAGCAGTACTTC; J: TRBJ2-7; V: TRBV14; D: NA; size: NA
CDR3: CASSYSTGKETQYF; DNA: TGTGCCAGCAGTTACTCCACAGGAAAAGAGACCCAGTACTTC; J: TRBJ2-5; V: TRBV6-2/TRBV6-3; D: NA; size: few
CDR3: CSAWGGLAGYQETQYF; DNA: TGCAGTGCTTGGGGGGGGCTAGCGGGGTACCAAGAGACCCAGTACTTC; J: TRBJ2-5; V: TRBV20-1; D: TRBD2; size: NA